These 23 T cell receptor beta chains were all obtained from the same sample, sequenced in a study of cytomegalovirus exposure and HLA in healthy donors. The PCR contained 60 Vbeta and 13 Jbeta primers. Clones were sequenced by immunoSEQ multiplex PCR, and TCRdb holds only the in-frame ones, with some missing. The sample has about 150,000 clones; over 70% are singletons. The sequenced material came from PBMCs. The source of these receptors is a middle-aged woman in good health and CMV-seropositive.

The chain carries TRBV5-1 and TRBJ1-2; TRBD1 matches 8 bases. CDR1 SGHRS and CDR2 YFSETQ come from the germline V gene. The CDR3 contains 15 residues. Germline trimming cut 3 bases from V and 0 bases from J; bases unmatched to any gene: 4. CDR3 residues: CASSYGQGANYGYTF. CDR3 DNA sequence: TGCGCCAGCAGCTATGGACAGGGTGCTAACTATGGCTACACCTTC.

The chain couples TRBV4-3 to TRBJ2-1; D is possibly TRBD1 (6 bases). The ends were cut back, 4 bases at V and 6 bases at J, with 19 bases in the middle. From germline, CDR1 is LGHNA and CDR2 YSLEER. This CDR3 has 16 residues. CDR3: CASSPTGIPGGNEQFF. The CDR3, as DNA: TGCGCCAGCAGCCCCACAGGGATTCCTGGGGGCAATGAGCAGTTCTTC.

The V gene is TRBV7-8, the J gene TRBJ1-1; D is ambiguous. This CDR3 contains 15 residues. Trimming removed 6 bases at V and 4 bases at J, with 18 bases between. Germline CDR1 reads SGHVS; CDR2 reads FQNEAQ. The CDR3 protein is CASRRMEKSATEAFF. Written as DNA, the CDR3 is TGTGCCAGCAGGCGAATGGAGAAGTCAGCCACTGAAGCTTTCTTT.

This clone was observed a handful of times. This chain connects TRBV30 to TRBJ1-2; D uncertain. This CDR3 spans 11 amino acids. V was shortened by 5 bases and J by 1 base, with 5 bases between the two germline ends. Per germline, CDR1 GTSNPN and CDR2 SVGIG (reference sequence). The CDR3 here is CAWAINYGYTF. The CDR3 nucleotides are TGTGCCTGGGCTATTAACTATGGCTACACCTTC.

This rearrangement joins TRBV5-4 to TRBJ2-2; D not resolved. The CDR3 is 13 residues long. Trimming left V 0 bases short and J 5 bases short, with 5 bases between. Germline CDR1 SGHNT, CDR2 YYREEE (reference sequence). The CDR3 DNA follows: TGTGCCAGCAGCTTGGCCGTTACCGGGGAGCTGTTTTTT. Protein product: CASSLAVTGELFF.

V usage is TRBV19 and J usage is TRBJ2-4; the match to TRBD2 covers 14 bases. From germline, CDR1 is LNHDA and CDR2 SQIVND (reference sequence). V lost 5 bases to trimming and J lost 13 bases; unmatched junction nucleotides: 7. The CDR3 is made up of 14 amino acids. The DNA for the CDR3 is TGTGCCAGTAGTCCCCCGGGACTAGCGGGGGTCCAGTACTTC. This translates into CASSPPGLAGVQYF.

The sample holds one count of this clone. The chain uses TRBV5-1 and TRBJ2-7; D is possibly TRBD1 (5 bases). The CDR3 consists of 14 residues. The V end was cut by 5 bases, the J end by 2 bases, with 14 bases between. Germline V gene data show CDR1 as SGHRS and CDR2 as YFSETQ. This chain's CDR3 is CASSTQGRPYEQYF. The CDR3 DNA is TGCGCCAGCAGTACCCAGGGTCGTCCCTACGAGCAGTACTTC.

DNA of the CDR3: TGTGCCAGCAGCTCCCGGGAGAACACTGAAGCTTTCTTT. It is translated as CASSSRENTEAFF. The chain recombines TRBV7-3 with TRBJ1-1; D remains ambiguous. The CDR3 is 13 residues long. Germline V gene sequence: CDR1 SGHTA, CDR2 FQGTGA. V was trimmed by 4 bases and J by 1 base, leaving 7 bases between them. The complete variable domain, with remaining parts taken from reference TRBV7-3 and TRBJ1-1, reads GAGVSQTPSNKVTEKGKYVELRCDPISGHTALYWYRQSLGQGPEFLIYFQGTGAADDSGLPNDRFFAVRPEGSVSTLKIQRTERGDSAVYLCASSSRENTEAFFGQGTRLTVV.

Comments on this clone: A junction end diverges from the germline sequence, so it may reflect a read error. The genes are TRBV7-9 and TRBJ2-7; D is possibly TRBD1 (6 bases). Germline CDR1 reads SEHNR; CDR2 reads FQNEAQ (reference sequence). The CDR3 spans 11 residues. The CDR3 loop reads CSSVQGYEQYF. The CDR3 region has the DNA TGTTCCAGCGTACAGGGCTACGAGCAGTACTTC.

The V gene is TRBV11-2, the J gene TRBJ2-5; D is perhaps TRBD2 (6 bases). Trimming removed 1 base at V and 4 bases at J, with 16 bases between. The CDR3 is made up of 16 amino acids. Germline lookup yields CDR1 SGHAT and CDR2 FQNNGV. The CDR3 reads CASSLGSRLGGETQYF. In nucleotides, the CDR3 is TGTGCCAGCAGCTTAGGGTCCAGGCTGGGGGGAGAGACCCAGTACTTC.

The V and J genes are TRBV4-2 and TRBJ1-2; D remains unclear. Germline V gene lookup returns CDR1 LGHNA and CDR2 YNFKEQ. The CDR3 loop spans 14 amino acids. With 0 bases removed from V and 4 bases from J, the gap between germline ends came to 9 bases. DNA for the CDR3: TGTGCCAGCAGCCAAGATTCGGCAGGCTATGGCTACACCTTC. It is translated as CASSQDSAGYGYTF.

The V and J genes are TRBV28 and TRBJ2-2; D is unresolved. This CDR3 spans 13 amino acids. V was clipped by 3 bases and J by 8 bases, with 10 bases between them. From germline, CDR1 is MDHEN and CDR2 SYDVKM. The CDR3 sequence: CASSFVYIGELFF. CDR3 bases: TGTGCCAGCAGTTTCGTATATATAGGGGAGCTGTTTTTT.

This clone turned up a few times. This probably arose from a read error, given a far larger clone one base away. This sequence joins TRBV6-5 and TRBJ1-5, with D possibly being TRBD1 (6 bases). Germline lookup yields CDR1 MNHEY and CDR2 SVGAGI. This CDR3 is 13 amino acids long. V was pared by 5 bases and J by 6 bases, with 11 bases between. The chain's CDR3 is CASSAGVGQPQHF. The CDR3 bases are TGTGCCAGCAGTGCAGGGGTAGGTCAGCCCCAGCATTTT.

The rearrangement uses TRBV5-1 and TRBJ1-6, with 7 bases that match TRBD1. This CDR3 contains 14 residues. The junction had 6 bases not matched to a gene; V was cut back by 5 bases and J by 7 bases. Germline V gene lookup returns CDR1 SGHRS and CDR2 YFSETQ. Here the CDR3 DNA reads TGCGCCAGCAGAGAGACAGGGCCCAATTCACCCCTCCACTTT. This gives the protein CASRETGPNSPLHF.

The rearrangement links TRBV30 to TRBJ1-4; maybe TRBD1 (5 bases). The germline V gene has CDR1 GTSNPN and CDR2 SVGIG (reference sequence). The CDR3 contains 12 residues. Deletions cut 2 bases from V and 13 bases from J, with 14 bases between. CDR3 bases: TGTGCCTGGAGTATCAGCCCAGGGATACTGTTTTTT. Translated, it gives CAWSISPGILFF.

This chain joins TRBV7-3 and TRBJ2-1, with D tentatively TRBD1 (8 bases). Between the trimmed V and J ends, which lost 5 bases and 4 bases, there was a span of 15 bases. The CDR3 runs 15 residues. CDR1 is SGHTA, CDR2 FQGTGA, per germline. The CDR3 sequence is CASSITGGGYNEQFF. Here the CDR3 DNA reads TGTGCCAGCAGCATTACAGGGGGAGGGTACAATGAGCAGTTCTTC. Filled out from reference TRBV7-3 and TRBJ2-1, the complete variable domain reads GAGVSQTPSNKVTEKGKYVELRCDPISGHTALYWYRQSLGQGPEFLIYFQGTGAADDSGLPNDRFFAVRPEGSVSTLKIQRTERGDSAVYLCASSITGGGYNEQFFGPGTRLTVL.

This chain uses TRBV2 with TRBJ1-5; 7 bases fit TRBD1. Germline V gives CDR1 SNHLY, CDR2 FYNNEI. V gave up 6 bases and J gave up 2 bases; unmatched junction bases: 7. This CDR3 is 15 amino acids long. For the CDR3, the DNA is TGTGCCAGCAGCGTGACAGGGACGCGCAATCAGCCCCAGCATTTT. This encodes CASSVTGTRNQPQHF. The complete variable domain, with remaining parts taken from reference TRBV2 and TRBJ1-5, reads EPEVTQTPSHQVTQMGQEVILRCVPISNHLYFYWYRQILGQKVEFLVSFYNNEISEKSEIFDDQFSVERPDGSNFTLKIRSTKLEDSAMYFCASSVTGTRNQPQHFGDGTRLSIL.

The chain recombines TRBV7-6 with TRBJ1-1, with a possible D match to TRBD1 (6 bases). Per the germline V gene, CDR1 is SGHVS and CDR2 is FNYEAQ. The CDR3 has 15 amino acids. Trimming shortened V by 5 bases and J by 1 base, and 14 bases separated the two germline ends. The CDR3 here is CASSPDRGGNTEAFF. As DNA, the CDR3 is TGTGCCAGCAGCCCGGACAGAGGGGGGAACACTGAAGCTTTCTTT.

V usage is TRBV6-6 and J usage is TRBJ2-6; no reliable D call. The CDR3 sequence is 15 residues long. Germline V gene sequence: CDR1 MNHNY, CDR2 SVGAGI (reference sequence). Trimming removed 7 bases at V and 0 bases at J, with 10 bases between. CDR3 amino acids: CASKDDNSGANVLTF. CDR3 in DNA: TGTGCCAGCAAGGATGACAACTCTGGGGCCAACGTCCTGACTTTC.

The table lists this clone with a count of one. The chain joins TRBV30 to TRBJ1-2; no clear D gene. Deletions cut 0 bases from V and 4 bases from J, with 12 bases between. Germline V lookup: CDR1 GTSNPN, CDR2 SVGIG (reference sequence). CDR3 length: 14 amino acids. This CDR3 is CAWSVSRSGYGYTF. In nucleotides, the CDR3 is TGTGCCTGGAGTGTATCGAGGTCTGGCTATGGCTACACCTTC.

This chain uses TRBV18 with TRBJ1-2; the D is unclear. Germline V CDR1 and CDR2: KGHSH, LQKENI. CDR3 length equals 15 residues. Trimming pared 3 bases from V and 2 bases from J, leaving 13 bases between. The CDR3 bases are TGTGCCAGCTCACCTCTTTCAGCCAGGAACTATGGCTACACCTTC. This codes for CASSPLSARNYGYTF.

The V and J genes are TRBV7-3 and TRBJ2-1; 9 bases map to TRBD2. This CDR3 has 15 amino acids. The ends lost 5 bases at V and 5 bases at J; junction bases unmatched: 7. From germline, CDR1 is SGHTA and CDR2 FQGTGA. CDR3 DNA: TGTGCCAGCAGCACCTCTAGCGGGGCCAACAATGAGCAGTTCTTC. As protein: CASSTSSGANNEQFF.

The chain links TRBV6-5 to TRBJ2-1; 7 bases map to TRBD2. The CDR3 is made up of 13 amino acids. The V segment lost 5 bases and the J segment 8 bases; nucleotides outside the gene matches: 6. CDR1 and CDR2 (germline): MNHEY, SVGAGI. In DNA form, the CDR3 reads TGTGCCAGCAGTAACCTAGCGGAGCATGAGCAGTTCTTC. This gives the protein CASSNLAEHEQFF.